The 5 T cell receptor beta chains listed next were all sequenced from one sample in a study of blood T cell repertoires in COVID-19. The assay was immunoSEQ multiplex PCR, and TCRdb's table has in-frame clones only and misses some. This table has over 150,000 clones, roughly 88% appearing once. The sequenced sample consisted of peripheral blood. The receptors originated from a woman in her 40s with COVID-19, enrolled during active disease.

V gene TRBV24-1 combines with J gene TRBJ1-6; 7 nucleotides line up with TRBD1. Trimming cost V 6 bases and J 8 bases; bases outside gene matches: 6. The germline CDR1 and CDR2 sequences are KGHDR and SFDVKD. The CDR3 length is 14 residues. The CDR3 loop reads CATSKIGTDSPLHF. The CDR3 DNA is TGTGCCACCAGTAAAATCGGGACAGATTCACCCCTCCACTTT.

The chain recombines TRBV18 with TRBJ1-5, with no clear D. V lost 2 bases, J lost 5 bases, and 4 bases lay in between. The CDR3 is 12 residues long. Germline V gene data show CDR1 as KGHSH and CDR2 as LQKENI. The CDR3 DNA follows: TGTGCCAGCTCACCAACGGATCAGCCCCAGCATTTT. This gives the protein CASSPTDQPQHF.

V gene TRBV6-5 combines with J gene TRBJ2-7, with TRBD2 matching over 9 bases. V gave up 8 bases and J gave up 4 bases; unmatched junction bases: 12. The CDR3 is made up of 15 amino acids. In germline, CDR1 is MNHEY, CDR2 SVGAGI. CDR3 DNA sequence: TGTGCCAGCGGATTAGCGGGGGCCAAGGTTTACGAGCAGTACTTC. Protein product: CASGLAGAKVYEQYF.

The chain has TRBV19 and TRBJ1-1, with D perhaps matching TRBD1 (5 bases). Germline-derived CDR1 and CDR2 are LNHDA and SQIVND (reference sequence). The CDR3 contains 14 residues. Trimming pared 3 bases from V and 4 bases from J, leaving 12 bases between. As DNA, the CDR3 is TGTGCCAGTAGTATGCAGGGTCCGAGCACTGAAGCTTTCTTT. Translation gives CASSMQGPSTEAFF.

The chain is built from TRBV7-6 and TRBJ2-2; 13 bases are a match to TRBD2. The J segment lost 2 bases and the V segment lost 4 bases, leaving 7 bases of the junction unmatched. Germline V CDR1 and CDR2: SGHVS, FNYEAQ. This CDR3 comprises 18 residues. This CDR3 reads CASSSALAGGRNTGELFF. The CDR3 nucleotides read TGTGCCAGCAGCTCGGCACTAGCGGGGGGGCGTAACACCGGGGAGCTGTTTTTT.